This TCR beta chain was obtained from a study of human T cells and chemical hapten exposure. At the level of the study: Largely, small differences in pooled library volume made per-sample TCR yields vary.

The CDR3 covers 16 residues. CDR1 and CDR2 from the germline V gene are LGHDT and YNNKEL (reference sequence). Trimming cost V 0 bases and J 1 base; bases outside gene matches: 5. The time point here: healthy volunteer bleed at 6 weeks. Whole blood, unfractionated, served as the material for total RNA extraction. The study used a library that attached unique molecular identifiers to individual cDNA molecules. TCRdb reprocessed the RACE reads with MiXCR, giving one entry per CDR3 protein. The sample lists about 65,000 distinct CDR3 sequences, about 5.7% occurring once. The chain links TRBV3-1 to TRBJ1-1; TRBD1 aligns across 7 bases. The sequence came from a female donor in good health. Some clones in this sample may be carry-over from other donors' samples. The sample consisted of whole blood. DNA for the CDR3: TGTGCCAGCAGCCAAGATCAGGGACAGACGAACACTGAAGCTTTCTTT. Translated, it gives CASSQDQGQTNTEAFF.